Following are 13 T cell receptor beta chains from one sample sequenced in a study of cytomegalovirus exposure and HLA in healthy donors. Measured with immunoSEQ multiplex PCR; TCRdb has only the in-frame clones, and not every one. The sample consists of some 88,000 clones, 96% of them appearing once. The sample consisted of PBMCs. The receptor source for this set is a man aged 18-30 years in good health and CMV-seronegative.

The CDR3 DNA is TGTGCCAGCACCACAGGGGGCACTAACTATGGCTACACCTTC. It translates to CASTTGGTNYGYTF. This chain connects TRBV6-5 to TRBJ1-2, with 9 bases lining up with TRBD1. CDR1 is MNHEY and CDR2 is SVGAGI in the germline V gene. V shed 7 bases, J shed 0 bases, and the junction held 3 bases outside the gene matches. CDR3 length: 14 residues.

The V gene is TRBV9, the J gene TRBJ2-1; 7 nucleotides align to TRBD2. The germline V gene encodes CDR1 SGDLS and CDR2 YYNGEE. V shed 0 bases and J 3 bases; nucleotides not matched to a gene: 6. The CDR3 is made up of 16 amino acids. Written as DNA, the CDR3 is TGTGCCAGCAGCGTAGCACCAGCGGGGAACTACAATGAGCAGTTCTTC. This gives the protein CASSVAPAGNYNEQFF. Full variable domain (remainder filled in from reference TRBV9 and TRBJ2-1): DSGVTQTPKHLITATGQRVTLRCSPRSGDLSVYWYQQSLDQGLQFLIQYYNGEERAKGNILERFSAQQFPDLHSELNLSSLELGDSALYFCASSVAPAGNYNEQFFGPGTRLTVL.

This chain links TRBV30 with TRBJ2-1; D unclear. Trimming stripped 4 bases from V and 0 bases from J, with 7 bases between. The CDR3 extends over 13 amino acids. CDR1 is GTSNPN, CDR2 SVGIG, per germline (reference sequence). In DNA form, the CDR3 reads TGTGCCTGGACCGTTTACTCCTACAATGAGCAGTTCTTC. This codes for CAWTVYSYNEQFF.

The CDR3 nucleotides read TGCAGCGTTGTCGGACAGGCCCCTCACACCTACAATGAGCAGTTCTTC. The encoded protein is CSVVGQAPHTYNEQFF. The chain combines TRBV29-1 with TRBJ2-1; 7 bases map to TRBD1. V lost 4 bases to trimming and J lost 2 bases; unmatched junction nucleotides: 11. CDR3 length: 16 amino acids. CDR1 and CDR2 from the germline V gene are SQVTM and ANQGSEA.

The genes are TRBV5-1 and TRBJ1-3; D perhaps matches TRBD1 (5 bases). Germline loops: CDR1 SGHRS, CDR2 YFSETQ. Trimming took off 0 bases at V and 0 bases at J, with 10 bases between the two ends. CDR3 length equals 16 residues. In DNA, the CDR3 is TGCGCCAGCAGCTTGGAGGGACTGAGCTCTGGAAACACCATATATTTT. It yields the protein CASSLEGLSSGNTIYF.

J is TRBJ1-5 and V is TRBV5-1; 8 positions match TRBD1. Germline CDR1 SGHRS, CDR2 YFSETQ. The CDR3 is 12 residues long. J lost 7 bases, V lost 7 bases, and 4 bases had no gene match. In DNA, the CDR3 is TGCGCCAGCCGGGCAGGGGGCCAGCCCCAGCATTTT. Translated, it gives CASRAGGQPQHF. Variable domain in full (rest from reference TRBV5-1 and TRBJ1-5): KAGVTQTPRYLIKTRGQQVTLSCSPISGHRSVSWYQQTPGQGLQFLFEYFSETQRNKGNFPGRFSGRQFSNSRSEMNVSTLELGDSALYLCASRAGGQPQHFGDGTRLSIL.

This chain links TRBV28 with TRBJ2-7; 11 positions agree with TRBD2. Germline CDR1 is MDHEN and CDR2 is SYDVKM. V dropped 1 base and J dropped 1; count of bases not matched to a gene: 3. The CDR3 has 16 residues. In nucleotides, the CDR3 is TGTGCCAGCAGTTTATTGGGGACTAGCGGATCCTACGAGCAGTACGTC. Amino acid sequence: CASSLLGTSGSYEQYV.

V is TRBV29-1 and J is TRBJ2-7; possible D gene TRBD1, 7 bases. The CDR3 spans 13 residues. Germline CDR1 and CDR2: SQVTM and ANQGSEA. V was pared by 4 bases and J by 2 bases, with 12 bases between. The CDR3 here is CSVGQGGPYEQYF. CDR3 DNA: TGCAGCGTTGGACAGGGAGGTCCCTACGAGCAGTACTTC.

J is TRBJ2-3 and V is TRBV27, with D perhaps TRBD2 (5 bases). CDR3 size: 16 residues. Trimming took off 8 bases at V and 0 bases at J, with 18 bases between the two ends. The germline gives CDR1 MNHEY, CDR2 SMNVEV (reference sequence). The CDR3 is CASGLAVRASTDTQYF. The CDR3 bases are TGTGCCAGCGGTCTAGCTGTTAGGGCTAGCACAGATACGCAGTATTTT.

The CDR3 is CASSFGTRDRDRGYTF. CDR3 DNA: TGCGCCAGCAGCTTCGGCACCCGGGACAGGGACCGTGGCTACACCTTC. This rearrangement joins TRBV5-1 to TRBJ1-2; the match to TRBD1 covers 9 bases. This CDR3 comprises 16 residues. Trimming removed 2 bases from V and 7 bases from J; junction bases left unmatched: 12. Germline lookup yields CDR1 SGHRS and CDR2 YFSETQ.

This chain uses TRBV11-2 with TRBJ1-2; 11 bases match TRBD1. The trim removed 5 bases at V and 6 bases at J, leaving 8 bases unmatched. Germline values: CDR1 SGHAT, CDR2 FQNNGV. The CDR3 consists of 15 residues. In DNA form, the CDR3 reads TGTGCCAGCAGCCCTGGACAGGGGGCTTTAAATGGCTACACCTTC. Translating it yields CASSPGQGALNGYTF.

The CDR3 DNA reads TGTGCCAGCACCAAGGGGGGGGCAGATTACAATGAGCAGTTCTTC. It codes for CASTKGGADYNEQFF. The V call is TRBV7-3, the J call TRBJ2-1, with a possible D match to TRBD2 (7 bases). The V gene's germline CDR1 is SGHTA and CDR2 FQGTGA. Deletions cut 7 bases from V and 4 bases from J, with 17 bases between. CDR3 size: 15 residues.

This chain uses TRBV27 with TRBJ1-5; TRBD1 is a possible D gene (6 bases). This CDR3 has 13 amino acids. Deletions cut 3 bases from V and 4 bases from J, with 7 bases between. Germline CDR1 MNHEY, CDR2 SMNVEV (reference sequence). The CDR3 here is CASSLGQNQPQHF. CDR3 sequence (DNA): TGTGCCAGCAGTTTGGGACAAAATCAGCCCCAGCATTTT.